This TCR beta chain is drawn from a study of blood T cell repertoires in COVID-19. Seattle cases were enrolled at active infection and followed longitudinally. Authors' data handling: The authors estimated nucleated cell counts from reference gene primer amplification. The table came from immunoSEQ multiplex PCR; TCRdb's copy has only in-frame clones and leaves some out. V and J calls and clone size are given by that table; D and trimming were obtained from the DNA. The sample contains 300,000 to 400,000 clones, approximately 86% of which appear only once. The material sequenced was peripheral blood. This sequence originates from a man aged 25 to 40 with COVID-19, enrolled during active disease.

CDR3 in amino acids: CASSLVGPMNTEAFF. The CDR3 region has the DNA TGCGCCAGCAGCTTGGTGGGGCCGATGAACACTGAAGCTTTCTTT. The chain combines TRBV5-1 with TRBJ1-1; possible D gene TRBD1, 5 bases. This CDR3 has 15 amino acids. Germline V lookup: CDR1 SGHRS, CDR2 YFSETQ. The V end was cut by 0 bases, the J end by 0 bases, with 9 bases between.